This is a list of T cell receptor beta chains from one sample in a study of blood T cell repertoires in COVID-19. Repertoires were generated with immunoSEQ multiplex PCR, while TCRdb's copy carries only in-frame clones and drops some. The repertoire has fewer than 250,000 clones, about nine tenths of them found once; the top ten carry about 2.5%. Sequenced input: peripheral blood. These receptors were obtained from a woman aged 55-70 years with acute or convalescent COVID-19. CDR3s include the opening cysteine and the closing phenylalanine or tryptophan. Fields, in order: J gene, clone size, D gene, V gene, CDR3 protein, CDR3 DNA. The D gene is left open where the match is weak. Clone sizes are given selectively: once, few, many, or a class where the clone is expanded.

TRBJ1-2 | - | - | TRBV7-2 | CASSLGGIVYGYTF | TGTGCCAGCAGCTTAGGGGGCATTGTATATGGCTACACCTTC
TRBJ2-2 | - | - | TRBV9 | CASSAFSVPGELFF | TGTGCCAGCAGCGCCTTCTCCGTTCCCGGGGAGCTGTTTTTT
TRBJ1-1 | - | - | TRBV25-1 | CASSVTGNTEAFF | TGTGCCAGCAGTGTCACAGGTAACACTGAAGCTTTCTTT
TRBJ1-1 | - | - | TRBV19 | CASSEGGTEAFF | TGTGCCAGTAGTGAAGGGGGAACTGAAGCTTTCTTT
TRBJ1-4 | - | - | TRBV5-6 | CASSFSPNGEKLFF | TGTGCCAGCAGCTTTAGCCCAAACGGCGAAAAACTGTTTTTT
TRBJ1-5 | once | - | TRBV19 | CASRYTGNQPQHF | TGTGCCAGTAGATACACCGGCAATCAGCCCCAGCATTTT
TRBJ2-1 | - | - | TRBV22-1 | CPGSARRGVNEQFF | TGTCCTGGGAGCGCCCGGCGGGGGGTCAATGAGCAGTTCTTC
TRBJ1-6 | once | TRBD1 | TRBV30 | CAWSPGQGGLHF | TGTGCCTGGAGCCCCGGACAGGGAGGTCTCCACTTT
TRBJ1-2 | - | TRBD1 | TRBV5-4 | CASSLRGPPNYGYTF | TGTGCCAGCAGCCTCAGGGGGCCCCCTAACTATGGCTACACCTTC
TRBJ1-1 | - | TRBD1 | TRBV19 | CASSITGGNTEAFF | TGTGCCAGTAGTATAACAGGGGGGAACACTGAAGCTTTCTTT
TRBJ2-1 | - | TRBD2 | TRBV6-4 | CASSLLAGEYNEQFF | TGTGCCAGCAGCCTACTAGCGGGGGAGTACAATGAGCAGTTCTTC
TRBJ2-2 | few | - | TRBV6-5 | CASSRSLTGELFF | TGTGCCAGCAGCCGTTCCCTGACCGGGGAGCTGTTTTTT
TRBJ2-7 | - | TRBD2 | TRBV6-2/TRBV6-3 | CASSIAGSSYEQYF | TGTGCCAGCAGCATAGCGGGGAGCTCCTACGAGCAGTACTTC
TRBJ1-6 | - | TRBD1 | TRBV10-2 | CASRTGAVNSPLHF | TGCGCCAGCAGGACAGGGGCTGTTAATTCACCCCTCCACTTT
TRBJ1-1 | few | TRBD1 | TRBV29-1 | CSVGQGARNTEAFF | TGCAGCGTGGGACAGGGGGCCAGGAACACTGAAGCTTTCTTT
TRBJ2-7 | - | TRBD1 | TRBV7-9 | CASSHVRYRGTYEQYF | TGTGCCAGCAGCCATGTTAGATACAGGGGTACCTACGAGCAGTACTTC